The text below deals with one T cell receptor beta chain. This clonotype came up many times. Its antigen remains undetermined. Base-call qualities are not available, and no considerably larger clone is one nucleotide away. The junction shows trimming of 5 bases on V and 0 bases on J, and the gene matches do not reach 9 bases of it. As encoded in the germline V gene (reference sequence), CDR1 is DFQATT while CDR2 is SNEGSKA. From the cysteine up to the phenylalanine, the CDR3 has a length of 16 residues. Only the CDR3 portion is preserved as DNA: 48 bases, with reading frame beginning at the first base. This sample was included in a study of breast tumors, draining lymph nodes, adjacent tissues listed by TCRdb under 2016. Describing the broader study: Breast cancer patients provided tumor, adjacent nontumor tissue and axillary lymph nodes, and the study compared the TCR beta repertoires across these three sources. The study aimed to assess the relationships and possible T-cell exchange between tumor, surrounding tissue and draining lymph node repertoires in human breast cancer. Findings and caveats that apply to the study as a whole: T-cell repertoire diversity in tumors was found to be lower than in lymph nodes but higher than in nontumor tissue, and preferential V and J gene usage was observed. The data were considered consistent with the idea that most tumor T cells come from the lymph node and then expand in tumor tissue. Tumor and nontumor tissue repertoires were significantly more similar in luminal-like than in basal-like breast cancer. The conclusion that tumor T cells originate in lymph nodes was presented as consistent with a hypothesis rather than as directly demonstrated.

Sequencing was performed on an Illumina HiSeq 2000. TCR beta chain libraries were generated through multiplex PCR amplification. High-throughput sequencing was used to analyze the amplified TCR beta chain products. The public reads were reprocessed in TCRdb via fastp at Q25 and MiXCR, keeping in-frame beta chains. Entries that share a CDR3 protein sequence are merged under the most common genes and DNA. This sample gives about 230,000 distinct CDR3 sequences in total; approximately 31% of them show up just once. Over 1.1% of the sample rests with the top ten. Lymph node samples came from the axillary draining lymph nodes of breast cancer patients.

The sequence came from a female donor with breast cancer. Some clones in this sample may be carry-over from other donors' samples. The V gene is TRBV20-1 and the J gene is TRBJ2-2, and 7 junctional nucleotides match TRBD2. Sequences were obtained from axillary lymph node tissue. The DNA is as follows: TGCAGTGCTTCCGAGAGACTAGCCTCGAACACCGGGGAGCTGTTTTTT. This translates into CSASERLASNTGELFF.